This TCR beta chain was sequenced in a study of cytomegalovirus exposure and HLA in healthy donors. The study, taken as a whole, reports: Immune exposure data for these donors was limited to CMV serostatus. In a later analysis, TCR beta V- and J-gene trimming was associated with a missense DCLRE1C variant. The authors considered a cluster of highly shared sequence variants likely to be a sequencing artifact.

Though probably carrying unrecorded immune exposures, donors were nominally healthy at sampling. This CDR3 region has 14 residues. V was pared by 6 bases and J by 7 bases, with 9 bases of the junction left unmatched. Germline assignment: CDR1 MRHNA and CDR2 SNTAGT. As concerns this clone: Its antigen is undetermined.

PCR involved 60 Vbeta and 13 Jbeta primers. TCRdb's copy holds only in-frame clones and misses some; the assay was immunoSEQ multiplex PCR. The sample carries 150,000 to 200,000 clones, around 80% recorded once. Input material: PBMCs. The chain carries TRBV6-4 and TRBJ1-2, with TRBD1 matching over 9 bases. The TCR comes from a male donor in good health and CMV-seronegative. The CDR3 spells CASRGQGPEGGYTF. In nucleotides, the CDR3 is TGTGCCAGCAGAGGACAGGGGCCCGAGGGTGGCTACACCTTC.